A single count supports the clone carrying this TCR beta chain. Its specificity is unknown. These data are taken from a study of cytomegalovirus exposure and HLA in healthy donors. Whole-study findings and limits: Three CMV-associated chains proved CMV antigen-specific in vitro. As immune exposure information, only CMV serostatus was available. It was likely that a cluster of highly shared sequence variants was a sequencing artifact.

Primers: 60 Vbeta forward and 13 Jbeta reverse. Assay: immunoSEQ multiplex PCR; the TCRdb copy retains only in-frame clones and omits some. Altogether some 140,000 clones are present, 73% being singletons, with the ten largest covering around 1.4%. Trimming pared 4 bases from V and 9 bases from J, leaving 13 bases between. The CDR3 consists of 14 residues. Per the germline V gene, CDR1 is MDHEN and CDR2 is SYDVKM. The source material was PBMCs. This clonotype was sampled from a woman aged 40 to 50 in good health and CMV-seronegative. The chain carries TRBV28 and TRBJ1-6; tentative D call: TRBD1 (5 bases). CDR3 coding DNA: TGTGCCAGCAGTTCCGCGGGGGTGGCTTCACCCCTCCACTTT. This translates into CASSSAGVASPLHF. Filled out from reference TRBV28 and TRBJ1-6, the complete variable domain reads DVKVTQSSRYLVKRTGEKVFLECVQDMDHENMFWYRQDPGLGLRLIYFSYDVKMKEKGDIPEGYSVSREKKERFSLILESASTNQTSMYLCASSSAGVASPLHFGNGTRLTVT.